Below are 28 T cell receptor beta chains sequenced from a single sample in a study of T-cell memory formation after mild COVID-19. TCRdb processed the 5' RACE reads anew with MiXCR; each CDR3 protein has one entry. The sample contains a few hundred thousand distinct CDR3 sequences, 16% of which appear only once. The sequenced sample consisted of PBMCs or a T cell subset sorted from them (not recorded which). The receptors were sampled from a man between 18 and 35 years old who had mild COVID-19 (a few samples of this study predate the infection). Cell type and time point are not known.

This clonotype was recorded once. This CDR3 is CASSPDRAGGTEAFF. The CDR3 region has the DNA TGTGCCAGCAGTCCGGACAGGGCCGGGGGGACTGAAGCTTTCTTT. This chain uses TRBV2 with TRBJ1-1, with 8 bases aligning to TRBD1. Trimming took 5 bases from V and 5 from J; bases not matched to a gene: 10. Germline V lookup: CDR1 SNHLY, CDR2 FYNNEI. This CDR3 is 15 amino acids long. Drawing the rest from reference TRBV2 and TRBJ1-1, the complete variable domain is EPEVTQTPSHQVTQMGQEVILRCVPISNHLYFYWYRQILGQKVEFLVSFYNNEISEKSEIFDDQFSVERPDGSNFTLKIRSTKLEDSAMYFCASSPDRAGGTEAFFGQGTRLTVV.

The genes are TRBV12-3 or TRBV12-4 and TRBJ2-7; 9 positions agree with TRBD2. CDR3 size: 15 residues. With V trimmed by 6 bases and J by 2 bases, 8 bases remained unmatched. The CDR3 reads CASSPPSGDAYEQYF. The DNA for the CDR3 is TGTGCCAGCAGCCCCCCTAGCGGGGATGCCTACGAGCAGTACTTC.

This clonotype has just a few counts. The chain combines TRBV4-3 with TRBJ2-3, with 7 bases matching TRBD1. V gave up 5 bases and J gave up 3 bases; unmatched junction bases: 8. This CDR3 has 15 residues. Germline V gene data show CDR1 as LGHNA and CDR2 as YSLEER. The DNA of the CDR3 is TGCGCCAGCAGCTATAAGGGACAGACTACAGATACGCAGTATTTT. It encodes CASSYKGQTTDTQYF.

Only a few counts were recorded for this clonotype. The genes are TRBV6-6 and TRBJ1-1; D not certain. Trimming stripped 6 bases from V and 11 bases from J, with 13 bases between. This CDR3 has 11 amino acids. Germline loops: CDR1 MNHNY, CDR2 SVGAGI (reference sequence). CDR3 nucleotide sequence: TGTGCCAGCAGAGCGATTCAGGTGGCTTTCTTT. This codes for CASRAIQVAFF.

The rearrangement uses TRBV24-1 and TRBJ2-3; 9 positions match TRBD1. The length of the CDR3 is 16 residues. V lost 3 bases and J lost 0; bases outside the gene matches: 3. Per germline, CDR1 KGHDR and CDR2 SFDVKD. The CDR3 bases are TGTGCCACCAGTGATACCGGGACAGGGAGCACAGATACGCAGTATTTT. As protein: CATSDTGTGSTDTQYF.

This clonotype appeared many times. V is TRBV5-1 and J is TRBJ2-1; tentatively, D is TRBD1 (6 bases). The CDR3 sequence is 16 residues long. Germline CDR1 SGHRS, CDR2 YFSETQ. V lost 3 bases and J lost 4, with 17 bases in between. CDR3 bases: TGCGCCAGCAGCTCCACAGGGTTAGGGGAATACAATGAGCAGTTCTTC. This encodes CASSSTGLGEYNEQFF.

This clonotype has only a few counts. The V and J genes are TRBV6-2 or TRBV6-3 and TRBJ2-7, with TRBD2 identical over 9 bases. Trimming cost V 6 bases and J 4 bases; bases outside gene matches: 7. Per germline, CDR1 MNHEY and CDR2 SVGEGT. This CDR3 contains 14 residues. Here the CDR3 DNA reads TGTGCCAGCAGCCCGAGCGGGGGGAGATACGAGCAGTACTTC. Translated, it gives CASSPSGGRYEQYF.

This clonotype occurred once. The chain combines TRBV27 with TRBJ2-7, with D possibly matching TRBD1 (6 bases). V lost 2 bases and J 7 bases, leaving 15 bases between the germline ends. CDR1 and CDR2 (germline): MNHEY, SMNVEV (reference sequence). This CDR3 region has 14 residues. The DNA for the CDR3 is TGTGCCAGCAGTTTAAGTACTGCCGACAGGGAGCAGTACGTC. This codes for CASSLSTADREQYV.

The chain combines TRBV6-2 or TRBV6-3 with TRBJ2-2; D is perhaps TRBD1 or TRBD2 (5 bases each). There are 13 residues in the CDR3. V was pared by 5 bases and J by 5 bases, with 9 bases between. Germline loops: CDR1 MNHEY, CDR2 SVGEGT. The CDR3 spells CASSNWGTGELFF. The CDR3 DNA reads TGTGCCAGCAGTAACTGGGGGACCGGGGAGCTGTTTTTT.

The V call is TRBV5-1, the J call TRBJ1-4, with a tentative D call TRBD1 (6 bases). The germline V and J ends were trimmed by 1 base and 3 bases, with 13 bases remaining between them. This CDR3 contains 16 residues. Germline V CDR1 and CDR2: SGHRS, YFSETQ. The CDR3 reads CASSLISTGSNEKLFF. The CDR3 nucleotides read TGCGCCAGCAGCTTGATATCTACAGGGTCTAATGAAAAACTGTTTTTT. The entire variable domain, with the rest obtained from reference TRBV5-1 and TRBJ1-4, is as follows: KAGVTQTPRYLIKTRGQQVTLSCSPISGHRSVSWYQQTPGQGLQFLFEYFSETQRNKGNFPGRFSGRQFSNSRSEMNVSTLELGDSALYLCASSLISTGSNEKLFFGSGTQLSVL.

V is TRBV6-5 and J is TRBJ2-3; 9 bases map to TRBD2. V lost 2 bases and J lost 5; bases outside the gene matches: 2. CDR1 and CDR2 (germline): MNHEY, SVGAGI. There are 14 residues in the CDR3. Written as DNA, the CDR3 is TGTGCCAGCAGTTACCCTAGCGGGGTAGATACGCAGTATTTT. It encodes CASSYPSGVDTQYF.

CDR3 in DNA: TGTGCCAGCAGTAGCTCAACAGGGTCCCAAGAGACCCAGTACTTC. Its translation: CASSSSTGSQETQYF. This chain links TRBV12-3 or TRBV12-4 with TRBJ2-5; tentatively, D is TRBD1 (6 bases). The CDR3 is made up of 15 amino acids. V gave up 5 bases and J gave up 1 base, with 14 bases separating them.

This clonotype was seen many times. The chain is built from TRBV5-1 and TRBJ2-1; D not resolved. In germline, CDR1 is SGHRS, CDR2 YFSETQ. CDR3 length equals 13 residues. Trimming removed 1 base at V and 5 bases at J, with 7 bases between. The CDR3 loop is CASSLYQNNEQFF. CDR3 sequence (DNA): TGCGCCAGCAGCTTGTATCAGAACAATGAGCAGTTCTTC.

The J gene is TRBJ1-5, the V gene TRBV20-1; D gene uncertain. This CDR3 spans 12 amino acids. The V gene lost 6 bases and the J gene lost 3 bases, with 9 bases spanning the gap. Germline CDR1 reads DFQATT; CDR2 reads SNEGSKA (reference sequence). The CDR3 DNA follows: TGCAGTGCCCCACGGGCCAATCAGCCCCAGCATTTT. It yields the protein CSAPRANQPQHF.

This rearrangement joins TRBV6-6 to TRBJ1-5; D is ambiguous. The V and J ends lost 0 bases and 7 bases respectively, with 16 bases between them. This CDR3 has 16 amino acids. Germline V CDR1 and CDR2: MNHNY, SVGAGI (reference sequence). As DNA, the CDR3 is TGTGCCAGCAGTTACTCGAAGGCAATTGGTTCCCAGCCCCAGCATTTT. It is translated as CASSYSKAIGSQPQHF.

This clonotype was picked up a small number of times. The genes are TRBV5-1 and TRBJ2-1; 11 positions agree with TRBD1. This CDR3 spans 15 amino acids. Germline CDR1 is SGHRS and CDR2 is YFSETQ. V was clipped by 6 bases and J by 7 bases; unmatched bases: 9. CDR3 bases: TGCGCCAGCATTAGGTGGACAGGGGGCAAGAATGAGCAGTTCTTC. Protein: CASIRWTGGKNEQFF. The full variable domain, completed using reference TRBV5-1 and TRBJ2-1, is KAGVTQTPRYLIKTRGQQVTLSCSPISGHRSVSWYQQTPGQGLQFLFEYFSETQRNKGNFPGRFSGRQFSNSRSEMNVSTLELGDSALYLCASIRWTGGKNEQFFGPGTRLTVL.

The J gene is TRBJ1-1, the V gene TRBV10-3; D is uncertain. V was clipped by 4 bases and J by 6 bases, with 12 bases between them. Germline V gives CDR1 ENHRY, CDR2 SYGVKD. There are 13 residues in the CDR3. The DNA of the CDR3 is TGTGCCATCAGTGTGGGCCGAAGCGCTGAAGCTTTCTTT. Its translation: CAISVGRSAEAFF.

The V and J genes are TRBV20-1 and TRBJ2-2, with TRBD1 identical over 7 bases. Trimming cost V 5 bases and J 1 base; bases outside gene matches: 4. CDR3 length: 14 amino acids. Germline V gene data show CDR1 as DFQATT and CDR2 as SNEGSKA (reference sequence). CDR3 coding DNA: TGCAGTGCTGACCGGGACAGGAACACCGGGGAGCTGTTTTTT. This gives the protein CSADRDRNTGELFF.

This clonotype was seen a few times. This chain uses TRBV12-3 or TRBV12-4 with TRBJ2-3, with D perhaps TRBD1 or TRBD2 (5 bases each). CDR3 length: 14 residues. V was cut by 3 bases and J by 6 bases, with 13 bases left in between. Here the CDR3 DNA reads TGTGCCAGCAGTTTCGGCCTGGGGGTCGATACGCAGTATTTT. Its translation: CASSFGLGVDTQYF.

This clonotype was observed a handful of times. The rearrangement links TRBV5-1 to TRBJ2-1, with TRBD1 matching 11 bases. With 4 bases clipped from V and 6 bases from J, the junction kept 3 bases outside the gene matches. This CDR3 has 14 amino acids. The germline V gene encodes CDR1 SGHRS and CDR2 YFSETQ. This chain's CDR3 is CASSAGTGGNEQFF. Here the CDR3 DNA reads TGCGCCAGCAGCGCCGGGACAGGGGGCAATGAGCAGTTCTTC.

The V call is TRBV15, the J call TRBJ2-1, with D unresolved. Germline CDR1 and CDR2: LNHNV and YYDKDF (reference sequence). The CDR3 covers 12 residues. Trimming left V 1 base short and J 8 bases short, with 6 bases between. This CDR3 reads CATSRVGDEQFF. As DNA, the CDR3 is TGTGCCACCAGCAGAGTTGGAGATGAGCAGTTCTTC.

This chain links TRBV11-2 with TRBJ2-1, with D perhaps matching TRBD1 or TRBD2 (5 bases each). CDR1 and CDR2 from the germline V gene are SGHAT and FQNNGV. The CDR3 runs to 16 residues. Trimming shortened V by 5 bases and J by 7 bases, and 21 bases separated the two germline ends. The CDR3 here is CASSAGGREKGNEQFF. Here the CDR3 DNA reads TGTGCCAGCAGCGCTGGGGGAAGGGAGAAAGGAAATGAGCAGTTCTTC.

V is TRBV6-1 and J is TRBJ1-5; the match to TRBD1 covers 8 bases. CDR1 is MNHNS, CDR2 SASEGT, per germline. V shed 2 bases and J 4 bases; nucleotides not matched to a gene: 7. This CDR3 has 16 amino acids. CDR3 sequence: CASSEFGQGGNQPQHF. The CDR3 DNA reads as TGTGCCAGCAGTGAATTTGGACAGGGTGGTAATCAGCCCCAGCATTTT.

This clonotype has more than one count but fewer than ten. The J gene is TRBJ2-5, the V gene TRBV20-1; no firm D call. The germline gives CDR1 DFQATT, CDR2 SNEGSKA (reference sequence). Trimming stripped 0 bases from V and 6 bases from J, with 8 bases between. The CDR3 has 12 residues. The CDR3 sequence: CSARDREKTQYF. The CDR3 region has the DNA TGCAGTGCTAGAGATAGGGAAAAGACCCAGTACTTC.

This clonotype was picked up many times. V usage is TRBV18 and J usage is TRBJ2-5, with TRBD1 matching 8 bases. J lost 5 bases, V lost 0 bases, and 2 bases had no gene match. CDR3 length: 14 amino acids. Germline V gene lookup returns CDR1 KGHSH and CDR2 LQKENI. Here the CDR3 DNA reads TGTGCCAGCTCACCACCGGACAGGGTGGAGACCCAGTACTTC. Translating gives CASSPPDRVETQYF. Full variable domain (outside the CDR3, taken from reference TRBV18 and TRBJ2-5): NAGVMQNPRHLVRRRGQEARLRCSPMKGHSHVYWYRQLPEEGLKFMVYLQKENIIDESGMPKERFSAEFPKEGPSILRIQQVVRGDSAAYFCASSPPDRVETQYFGPGTRLLVL.

As DNA, the CDR3 is TGTGCCAGCAGCTTTTTAGCCGTTCGGGCGGATACGCAGTATTTT. Translating gives CASSFLAVRADTQYF. The rearrangement uses TRBV7-2 and TRBJ2-3, with D uncertain. The CDR3 is 15 residues long. Germline V gene sequence: CDR1 SGHTA, CDR2 FQGNSA. Between the trimmed V and J ends, which lost 3 bases and 6 bases, there was a span of 16 bases.

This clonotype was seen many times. In DNA form, the CDR3 reads TGTGCTAGTGGTTTTAGGGCAGGGGGCGCAACCGGGGAGCTGTTTTTT. The encoded protein is CASGFRAGGATGELFF. This chain joins TRBV12-5 and TRBJ2-2; 8 bases fit TRBD1. The CDR3 is 16 residues long. Unmatched junction bases numbered 8, after V lost 3 bases and J lost 5 bases. In germline, CDR1 is LGHNT, CDR2 FRNRAP.

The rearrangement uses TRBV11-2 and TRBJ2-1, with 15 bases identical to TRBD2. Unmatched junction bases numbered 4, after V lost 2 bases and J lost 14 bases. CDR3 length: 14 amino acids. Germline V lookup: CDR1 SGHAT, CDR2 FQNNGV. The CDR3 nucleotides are TGTGCCAGCAGCTTACTGGGACTAGCGGGGGGTGAGTTCTTC. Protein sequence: CASSLLGLAGGEFF. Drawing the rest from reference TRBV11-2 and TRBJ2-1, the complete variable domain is EAGVAQSPRYKIIEKRQSVAFWCNPISGHATLYWYQQILGQGPKLLIQFQNNGVVDDSQLPKDRFSAERLKGVDSTLKIQPAKLEDSAVYLCASSLLGLAGGEFFGPGTRLTVL.